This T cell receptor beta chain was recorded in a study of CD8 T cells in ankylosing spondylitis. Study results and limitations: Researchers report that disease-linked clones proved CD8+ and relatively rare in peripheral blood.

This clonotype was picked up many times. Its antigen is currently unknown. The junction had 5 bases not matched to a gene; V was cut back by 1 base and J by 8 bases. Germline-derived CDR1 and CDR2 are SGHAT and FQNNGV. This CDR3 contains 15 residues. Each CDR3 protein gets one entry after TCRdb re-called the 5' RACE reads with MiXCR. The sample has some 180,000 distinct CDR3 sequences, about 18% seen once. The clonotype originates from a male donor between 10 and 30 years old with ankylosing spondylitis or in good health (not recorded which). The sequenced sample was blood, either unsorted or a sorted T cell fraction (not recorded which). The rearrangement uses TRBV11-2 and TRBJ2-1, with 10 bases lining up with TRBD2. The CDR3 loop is CASSLASGRGDEQFF. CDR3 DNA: TGTGCCAGCAGCTTAGCTAGCGGGAGAGGCGATGAGCAGTTCTTC.